These 16 T cell receptor beta chains came from one sample sequenced in a study of monozygotic twins with inflammatory bowel disease. TCRdb re-called the 5' RACE reads; one entry per CDR3 protein, DNA not given. The sample data list around 40,000 distinct CDR3 sequences. Sequences were obtained from blood. The receptors were gathered from a human donor with ulcerative colitis or Crohn's disease, or a healthy co-twin of an affected twin (not recorded which).

This chain links TRBV6-2 or TRBV6-3 with TRBJ1-4. Germline V gene sequence: CDR1 MNHEY, CDR2 SVGEGT. The CDR3 has 16 residues. CDR3 amino acids: CASSYPNGRRNEKLFF.

The chain uses TRBV2 and TRBJ1-4. The CDR3 consists of 14 residues. In germline, CDR1 is SNHLY, CDR2 FYNNEI. The CDR3 loop is CASCRDLPTEKLFF.

J is TRBJ2-7 and V is TRBV7-6. CDR1 and CDR2 (germline): SGHVS, FNYEAQ. The CDR3 is made up of 14 amino acids. CDR3 amino acids: CASSSDVNSYEQYF.

The chain combines TRBV28 with TRBJ1-5; TCRdb returns TRBD1, unconfirmable since there is no DNA. CDR1 and CDR2 from the germline V gene are MDHEN and SYDVKM. The length of the CDR3 is 15 residues. CDR3 region: CASSSSGTGLQPQHF.

This chain joins TRBV5-1 and TRBJ2-1; the TRBD2 assignment by TCRdb is unverifiable without DNA. Per germline, CDR1 SGHRS and CDR2 YFSETQ. The CDR3 is 15 amino acids. This CDR3 reads CASSLVTSGINEQFF.

The V and J genes are TRBV28 and TRBJ2-7; the D gene TCRdb calls, TRBD1, cannot be checked with no DNA. Looked up from germline, CDR1 is MDHEN and CDR2 is SYDVKM. The CDR3 spans 15 residues. CDR3 region: CASRLPGQGSHEQYF.

This sequence joins TRBV20-1 and TRBJ2-7. The CDR3 loop spans 14 amino acids. Per germline, CDR1 DFQATT and CDR2 SNEGSKA (reference sequence). The CDR3 sequence: CSAHNLRSSYEQYF.

CDR3 protein: CASSSRLNTGELFF. The rearrangement joins TRBV12-3 or TRBV12-4 to TRBJ2-2. This CDR3 has 14 residues.

The chain is built from TRBV5-1 and TRBJ2-1; TCRdb returns TRBD2, unconfirmable since there is no DNA. This CDR3 comprises 17 residues. Per germline, CDR1 SGHRS and CDR2 YFSETQ. CDR3 loop: CASSPGPQGQTYNEQFF.

The chain couples TRBV5-1 to TRBJ2-1. Germline V gene sequence: CDR1 SGHRS, CDR2 YFSETQ. The CDR3 covers 16 residues. CDR3 in amino acids: CASTWGVSGSNNEQFF.

This sequence joins TRBV6-2 or TRBV6-3 and TRBJ2-1. The germline gives CDR1 MNHEY, CDR2 SVGEGT. The CDR3 covers 15 residues. This chain's CDR3 is CASSLDRSSYNEQFF.

The chain joins TRBV19 to TRBJ2-4. This CDR3 contains 17 residues. Germline V CDR1 and CDR2: LNHDA, SQIVND (reference sequence). The CDR3 region is CASRTPSTQAAKNIQYF.

V gene TRBV20-1 combines with J gene TRBJ1-2; TCRdb's D call of TRBD1 is untestable without DNA. This CDR3 comprises 12 residues. Per the germline V gene, CDR1 is DFQATT and CDR2 is SNEGSKA (reference sequence). This CDR3 reads CSAGAGSYGYTF.

V gene TRBV4-3 combines with J gene TRBJ2-6; TCRdb designates TRBD2, a call that cannot be tested without DNA. Germline lookup yields CDR1 LGHNA and CDR2 YSLEER. The CDR3 spans 19 residues. This CDR3 reads CASSQGNGGANSGANVLTF.

V gene TRBV20-1 combines with J gene TRBJ2-1; TCRdb returns TRBD1, unconfirmable since there is no DNA. CDR3 length: 13 residues. CDR1 DFQATT and CDR2 SNEGSKA come from the germline V gene (reference sequence). CDR3 protein: CSAGGGSRNEQFF.

The V call is TRBV3-1, the J call TRBJ2-1. Germline CDR1 and CDR2: LGHDT and YNNKEL (reference sequence). The CDR3 consists of 15 residues. The CDR3 sequence is CASSLLEFGLNEQFF.